Shown below are 28 T cell receptor beta chains from a single sample sequenced in a study of monozygotic twins with inflammatory bowel disease. TCRdb reanalyzed the 5' RACE reads, giving one entry per CDR3 protein sequence and no DNA. The sample shows more than 350,000 distinct CDR3 sequences, and around 2.4% sits with its ten largest clones. Sequencing was performed on blood. The origin of the receptors is a human donor with ulcerative colitis or Crohn's disease, or a healthy co-twin of an affected twin (not recorded which).

CDR3 residues: CASTPMGSSGRSNEQFF. V and J are TRBV7-8 and TRBJ2-1; TCRdb reports TRBD2, a call that lacks DNA to check it against. Germline V gene data show CDR1 as SGHVS and CDR2 as FQNEAQ. CDR3 length: 17 amino acids.

The chain recombines TRBV4-2 with TRBJ2-1; TCRdb indicates TRBD2, and absent DNA this call remains unverified. The CDR3 length is 16 residues. Germline loops: CDR1 LGHNA, CDR2 YNFKEQ. CDR3 region: CASSQVATSGAYKQFF.

V is TRBV5-1 and J is TRBJ2-7. The CDR3 loop spans 15 amino acids. In germline, CDR1 is SGHRS, CDR2 YFSETQ. CDR3 sequence: CASSYDSGGSYEQYF.

The chain couples TRBV7-2 to TRBJ2-1; TCRdb gives TRBD2 as the D gene, but with no DNA this cannot be confirmed. Germline values: CDR1 SGHTA, CDR2 FQGNSA. The CDR3 is 15 residues long. The CDR3 loop is CASSSLAGGYNEQFF.

The chain recombines TRBV29-1 with TRBJ2-5; the TRBD2 assignment by TCRdb is unverifiable without DNA. The CDR3 extends over 12 amino acids. Germline V gene lookup returns CDR1 SQVTM and CDR2 ANQGSEA. CDR3 sequence reads: CSVPGGPETQYF.

The V gene is TRBV4-2, the J gene TRBJ2-3; TCRdb reports TRBD2, a call that lacks DNA to check it against. In germline, CDR1 is LGHNA, CDR2 YNFKEQ. The CDR3 contains 17 residues. CDR3 region: CASSQEATSGGQNTQYF.

This chain links TRBV20-1 with TRBJ1-6; TCRdb outputs TRBD1, but without DNA this stays unchecked. Looked up from germline, CDR1 is DFQATT and CDR2 is SNEGSKA (reference sequence). The CDR3 has 13 residues. The CDR3 loop reads CSAPRGQASPLHF.

The chain has TRBV9 and TRBJ2-1; as DNA is missing, the TRBD2 call by TCRdb cannot be tested. The germline V gene encodes CDR1 SGDLS and CDR2 YYNGEE. The CDR3 is made up of 15 amino acids. CDR3 sequence reads: CASSVGTSGSNEQFF.

V usage is TRBV7-9 and J usage is TRBJ2-1; TCRdb's D gene call, TRBD2, goes unchecked for lack of DNA. The germline CDR1 and CDR2 sequences are SEHNR and FQNEAQ (reference sequence). The CDR3 loop spans 17 amino acids. CDR3 loop: CANSQTFGGTRVNEQFF. Drawing the rest from reference TRBV7-9 and TRBJ2-1, the complete variable domain is DTGVSQNPRHKITKRGQNVTFRCDPISEHNRLYWYRQTLGQGPEFLTYFQNEAQLEKSRLLSDRFSAERPKGSFSTLEIQRTEQGDSAMYLCANSQTFGGTRVNEQFFGPGTRLTVL.

The chain uses TRBV12-3 or TRBV12-4 and TRBJ2-1; without DNA, the TCRdb call of TRBD2 cannot be checked. This CDR3 is 14 amino acids long. CDR3: CASRSAGGAGQQFF.

The J gene is TRBJ2-7, the V gene TRBV10-3. CDR3 length equals 11 residues. Germline V gene lookup returns CDR1 ENHRY and CDR2 SYGVKD. The CDR3 loop reads CAISETHEQYF.

V usage is TRBV20-1 and J usage is TRBJ2-1; TCRdb returns TRBD2, unconfirmable since there is no DNA. The CDR3 is 14 amino acids. Germline values: CDR1 DFQATT, CDR2 SNEGSKA (reference sequence). CDR3 protein: CSADGTSGGYEQFF.

The rearrangement links TRBV5-1 to TRBJ1-1; as DNA is missing, the TRBD1 call by TCRdb cannot be tested. The CDR3 spans 13 residues. CDR1 is SGHRS, CDR2 YFSETQ, per germline. CDR3 in amino acids: CASSSQGLTEAFF. Full variable domain (rest looked up from reference TRBV5-1 and TRBJ1-1): KAGVTQTPRYLIKTRGQQVTLSCSPISGHRSVSWYQQTPGQGLQFLFEYFSETQRNKGNFPGRFSGRQFSNSRSEMNVSTLELGDSALYLCASSSQGLTEAFFGQGTRLTVV.

This sequence joins TRBV6-6 and TRBJ1-1. Germline values: CDR1 MNHNY, CDR2 SVGAGI (reference sequence). The CDR3 loop spans 12 amino acids. CDR3 loop: CASSQFASEAFF.

This CDR3 reads CASSLTRQGQGNEQFF. This chain joins TRBV5-1 and TRBJ2-1; TCRdb designates TRBD1, a call that cannot be tested without DNA. The CDR3 extends over 16 amino acids. Per germline, CDR1 SGHRS and CDR2 YFSETQ.

The V and J genes are TRBV19 and TRBJ1-1; TCRdb's D gene call, TRBD1, goes unchecked for lack of DNA. The germline V gene has CDR1 LNHDA and CDR2 SQIVND (reference sequence). The CDR3 contains 15 residues. This CDR3 is CASSIGMAGATEAFF.

The chain joins TRBV12-3 or TRBV12-4 to TRBJ2-5; TCRdb gives TRBD2 as the D gene, but with no DNA this cannot be confirmed. The CDR3 consists of 16 residues. CDR3: CASTPAVSGGYETQYF.

The chain combines TRBV11-1 with TRBJ2-2; as DNA is missing, the TRBD2 call by TCRdb cannot be tested. The CDR3 runs to 19 residues. Germline values: CDR1 SGHAT, CDR2 FQDESV (reference sequence). CDR3 loop: CASSSSGLAGVPNTGELFF.

V gene TRBV2 combines with J gene TRBJ1-5; the TCRdb D gene call, TRBD1, has no DNA to confirm it. Germline V gene lookup returns CDR1 SNHLY and CDR2 FYNNEI. The CDR3 length is 15 residues. The CDR3 protein is CASSEQGLGDQPQHF.

The chain has TRBV7-2 and TRBJ2-1; TCRdb selects TRBD1, and the lack of DNA leaves this call unchecked. CDR3 length: 13 residues. Per the germline V gene, CDR1 is SGHTA and CDR2 is FQGNSA. This chain's CDR3 is CASSFGHPNEQFF.

CDR3 in amino acids: CASSPMRNEQFF. The chain has TRBV5-5 and TRBJ2-1. Looked up from germline, CDR1 is SGHKS and CDR2 is YYEKEE (reference sequence). The CDR3 sequence is 12 residues long.

The chain links TRBV20-1 to TRBJ1-2. Germline-derived CDR1 and CDR2 are DFQATT and SNEGSKA (reference sequence). This CDR3 has 11 amino acids. CDR3 residues: CSARPIYGYTF.

The chain employs TRBV5-1 and TRBJ1-1. There are 15 residues in the CDR3. Germline V gene lookup returns CDR1 SGHRS and CDR2 YFSETQ. This chain's CDR3 is CASSLEAGLNTEAFF. Complete variable domain (other parts from reference TRBV5-1 and TRBJ1-1): KAGVTQTPRYLIKTRGQQVTLSCSPISGHRSVSWYQQTPGQGLQFLFEYFSETQRNKGNFPGRFSGRQFSNSRSEMNVSTLELGDSALYLCASSLEAGLNTEAFFGQGTRLTVV.

The chain carries TRBV6-6 and TRBJ1-1. CDR1 MNHNY and CDR2 SVGAGI come from the germline V gene (reference sequence). This CDR3 contains 12 residues. This chain's CDR3 is CASRRGDTEAFF.

The V and J genes are TRBV4-1 and TRBJ2-7; TCRdb proposes TRBD2, but this gene call is untestable without DNA. The CDR3 extends over 15 amino acids. Germline lookup yields CDR1 MGHRA and CDR2 YSYEKL. CDR3 region: CASRQQAGGSYEQYF.

The chain employs TRBV12-3 or TRBV12-4 and TRBJ2-2. The CDR3 consists of 16 residues. CDR3 sequence reads: CASSFSRTADTGELFF.

The rearrangement joins TRBV28 to TRBJ2-7; the TRBD1 assignment by TCRdb is unverifiable without DNA. The CDR3 contains 15 residues. From germline, CDR1 is MDHEN and CDR2 SYDVKM. Here the CDR3 reads CASIRAGTGFYEQYF.

This chain links TRBV6-1 with TRBJ2-7. This CDR3 has 12 amino acids. The germline CDR1 and CDR2 sequences are MNHNS and SASEGT. CDR3 protein: CASSESLHEQYF.